This T cell receptor (beta chain) was sequenced in a study of blood T cells in healthy people across ages (dated by TCRdb to 2014 to 2015). For the study in its entirety: Template switching captured roughly one uniquely barcoded TCR beta cDNA molecule per two T cells in model experiments. Using deep sequencing normalized with unique cDNA molecular identifiers, the study measured how TCR beta repertoire diversity changes with age. Using the same blood draw, the study looked at two additional independent replicas of 1 million unique cDNA reads for two donors, one aged 18 to 30 and the other aged 80 or older. Donors of different ages were randomly distributed across sequencing lanes to avoid experimental bias. The donors were split into four age groups: young (average around 17 years), middle-aged (roughly 42), aged (over 55) and long-lived (82). General findings and caveats noted by the study authors: The percentage of naive T cells measured by flow cytometry correlated strongly with observed TCR beta diversity. Donor CMV infection status was unknown, potentially confounding age-related changes in expanded clonotypes. Observed TCR beta diversity per million T cells fell roughly linearly with age, and a significant reduction was already apparent by age around 40. Estimates of total diversity from one million sequenced T cells were regarded as lower bounds and underestimates. The long-lived group showed more naive CD4+ T cells, fewer expanded clones and increased TCR diversity than the aged group, suggesting age selection. Bulk unsorted PBMC profiling prevented conclusive comparison of naive and antigen-experienced compartments.

Many counts were recorded for this clonotype. Its recognized antigen is unknown. Within one base of it there is no much larger clone, and no base qualities were kept. Systemically healthy Caucasian individuals from Russia, some 38 in total and aged roughly 6 to 90 years, were included as donors. Around 9.9 milliliters of peripheral blood were collected from each donor into EDTA-treated Vacutainer tubes. Ficoll-Paque density-gradient centrifugation was used to isolate PBMCs, with at least 6.5 million obtained per sample. Trizol reagent was used to extract total RNA from PBMCs, with at least 6 micrograms per sample. For every donor, an aliquot of PBMCs went through flow cytometry to measure the percentages of naive CD45RAhigh/CD27high T cells. Libraries were made using 5' RACE. The sample was run on an Illumina HiSeq 2500. A second PCR of about 6 to 12 cycles was performed with a sample-barcoded 5' primer and a J-beta primer mix. Each TCR beta cDNA molecule received a unique molecular identifier from a template-switch 5' adaptor carrying 12 random nucleotides. Each sample yielded at least 2.5 million CDR3-containing paired-end reads. The Mint cDNA synthesis kit, primed by a TRBC-specific oligonucleotide, was used to synthesize first-strand cDNA from all RNA. All cDNA was treated with uracil-DNA glycosylase and then went through a first 18-cycle PCR with the universal primers M1SS and BC2_uni_R. Per the source publication's procedure: For normalization, 1 million high-quality reads were randomly selected from each sample, with every read carrying a distinct molecular identifier. Instead of being binned into consensus sequences, reads that shared molecular identifiers were thrown out. MiTCR, run with a Q25 quality threshold and the strictest error-elimination algorithm, handled CDR3 identification, clonotype clustering and error correction. A nonparametric unseen species model with Euler transformation was used to estimate lower-bound total TCR beta diversity. TCRdb reprocessed the public reads (quality trimming at Q25 with fastp, clone calling with MiXCR) and kept in-frame beta chains. Rows with a matching CDR3 protein are joined into one entry that keeps the most common DNA and genes. In this record, the V and J calls reflect TCRdb's handling and not the investigators' own analysis. The table for this sample lists roughly 570,000 distinct CDR3 sequences; 25% to 30% of them were counted only once. The ten largest account for approximately 18% of the sample.

Sequencing input: blood. The source is a woman in her 70s in good health.

The CDR3 is CASSSGRIYEQYF. The DNA sequence follows: TGTGCCAGCAGCTCGGGACGGATCTACGAGCAGTACTTC. This receptor chain uses TRBV7-9 and TRBJ2-7; the D gene cannot be resolved beyond TRBD1 or TRBD2, each matching 5 bases. A distance of 10 bases separates the germline ends of V and J, which lose 4 bases and 3 bases respectively. According to the germline V gene (reference sequence), CDR1 reads SEHNR and CDR2 reads FQNEAQ. Reading from cysteine to phenylalanine, the CDR3 counts 13 amino acids. Kept here is only the CDR3 DNA, which spans 39 bases and is read in frame from base 1.